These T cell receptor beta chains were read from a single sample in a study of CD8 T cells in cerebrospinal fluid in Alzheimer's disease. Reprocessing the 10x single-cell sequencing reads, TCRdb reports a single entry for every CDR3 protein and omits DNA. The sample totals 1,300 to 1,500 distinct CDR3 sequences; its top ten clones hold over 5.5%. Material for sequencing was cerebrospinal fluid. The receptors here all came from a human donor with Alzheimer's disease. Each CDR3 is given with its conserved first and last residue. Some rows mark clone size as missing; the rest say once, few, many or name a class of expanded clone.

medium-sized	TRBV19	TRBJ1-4	CASKRQGVHEKLFF
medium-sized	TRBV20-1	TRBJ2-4	CSVLGLAGGSAINIQYF
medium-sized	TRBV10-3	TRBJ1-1	CAIRGREGAADTEAFF
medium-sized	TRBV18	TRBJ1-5	CASSPARDNQPQHF
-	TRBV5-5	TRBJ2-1	CASSLAPSGSYNEQFF
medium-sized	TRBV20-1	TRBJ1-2	CSASRAQSGGDYGYTF
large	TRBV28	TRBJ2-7	CASSLREIYEQYF
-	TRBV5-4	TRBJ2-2	CASSSTGNTGELFF
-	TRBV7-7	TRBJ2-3	CASSPRLAGGGADTQYF
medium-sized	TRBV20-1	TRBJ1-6	CSATLPSSYNSPLHF
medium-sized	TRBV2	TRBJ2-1	CASSDQSSYNEQFF
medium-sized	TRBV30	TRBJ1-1	CAWNLGQATTEAFF
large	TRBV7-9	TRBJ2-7	CASSLEVFYEQYF
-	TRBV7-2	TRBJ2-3	CASSRYTDTQYF
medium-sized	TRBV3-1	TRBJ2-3	CASSQDWRGTQYF
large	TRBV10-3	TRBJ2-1	CATGVSANEQFF
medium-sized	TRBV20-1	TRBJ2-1	CSANWDLGNEQFF
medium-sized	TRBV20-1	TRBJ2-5	CSGLFQETQYF